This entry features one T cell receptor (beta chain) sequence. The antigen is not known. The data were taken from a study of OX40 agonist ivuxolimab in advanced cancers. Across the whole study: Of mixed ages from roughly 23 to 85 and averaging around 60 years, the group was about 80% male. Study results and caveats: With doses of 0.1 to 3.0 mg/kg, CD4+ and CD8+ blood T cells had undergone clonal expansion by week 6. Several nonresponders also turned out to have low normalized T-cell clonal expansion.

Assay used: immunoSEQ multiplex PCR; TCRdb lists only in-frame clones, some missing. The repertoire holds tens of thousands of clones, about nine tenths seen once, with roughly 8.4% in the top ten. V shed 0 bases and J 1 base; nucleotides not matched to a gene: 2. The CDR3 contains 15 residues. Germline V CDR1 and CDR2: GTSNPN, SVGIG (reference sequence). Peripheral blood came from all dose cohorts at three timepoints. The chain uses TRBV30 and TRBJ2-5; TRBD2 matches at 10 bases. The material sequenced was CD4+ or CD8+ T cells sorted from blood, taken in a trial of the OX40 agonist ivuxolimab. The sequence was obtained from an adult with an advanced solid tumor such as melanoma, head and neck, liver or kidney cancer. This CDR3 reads CAWSVAGGPQETQYF. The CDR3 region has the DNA TGTGCCTGGAGTGTAGCGGGAGGGCCCCAAGAGACCCAGTACTTC.